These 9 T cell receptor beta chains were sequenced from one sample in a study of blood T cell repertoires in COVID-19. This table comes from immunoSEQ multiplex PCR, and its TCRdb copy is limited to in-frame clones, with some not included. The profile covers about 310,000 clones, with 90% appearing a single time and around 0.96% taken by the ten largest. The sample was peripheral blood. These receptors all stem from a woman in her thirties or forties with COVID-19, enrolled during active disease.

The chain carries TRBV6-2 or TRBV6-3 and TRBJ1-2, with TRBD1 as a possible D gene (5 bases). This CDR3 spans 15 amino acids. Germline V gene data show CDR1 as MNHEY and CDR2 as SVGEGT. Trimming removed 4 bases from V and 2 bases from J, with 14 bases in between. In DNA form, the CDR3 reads TGTGCCAGCAGTTTCAAGCAGGGCTCCAACTATGGCTACACCTTC. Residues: CASSFKQGSNYGYTF.

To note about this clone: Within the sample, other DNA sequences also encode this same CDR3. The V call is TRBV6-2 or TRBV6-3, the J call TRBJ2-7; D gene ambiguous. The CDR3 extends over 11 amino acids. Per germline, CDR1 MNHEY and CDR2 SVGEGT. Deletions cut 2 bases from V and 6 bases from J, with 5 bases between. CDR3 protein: CASSYLSEQYF. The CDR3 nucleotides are TGTGCCAGCAGTTACCTCAGCGAGCAGTACTTC.

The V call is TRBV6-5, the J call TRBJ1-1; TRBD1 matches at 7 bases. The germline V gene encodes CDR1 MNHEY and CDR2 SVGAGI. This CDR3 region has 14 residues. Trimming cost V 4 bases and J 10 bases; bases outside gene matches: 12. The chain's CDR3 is CASSSRTGWRAAFF. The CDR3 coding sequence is TGTGCCAGCAGTTCTCGGACAGGATGGAGGGCAGCTTTCTTT.

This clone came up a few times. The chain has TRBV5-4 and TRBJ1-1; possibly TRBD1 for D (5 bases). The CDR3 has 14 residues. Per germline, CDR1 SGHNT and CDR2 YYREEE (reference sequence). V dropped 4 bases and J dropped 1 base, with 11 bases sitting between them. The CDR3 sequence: CASSAPGGNTEAFF. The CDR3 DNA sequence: TGTGCCAGCAGCGCCCCCGGGGGGAACACTGAAGCTTTCTTT. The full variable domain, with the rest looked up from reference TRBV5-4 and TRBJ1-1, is ETGVTQSPTHLIKTRGQQVTLRCSSQSGHNTVSWYQQALGQGPQFIFQYYREEENGRGNFPPRFSGLQFPNYSSELNVNALELDDSALYLCASSAPGGNTEAFFGQGTRLTVV.

The CDR3 spells CASRREGRTMNTEAFF. CDR3 DNA sequence: TGCGCCAGCAGGAGGGAGGGACGGACCATGAACACTGAAGCTTTCTTT. The rearrangement uses TRBV5-1 and TRBJ1-1; D may be TRBD1 (5 bases). CDR3 length: 16 amino acids. The V gene lost 5 bases and the J gene lost 0 bases, with 17 bases spanning the gap. Per the germline V gene, CDR1 is SGHRS and CDR2 is YFSETQ.

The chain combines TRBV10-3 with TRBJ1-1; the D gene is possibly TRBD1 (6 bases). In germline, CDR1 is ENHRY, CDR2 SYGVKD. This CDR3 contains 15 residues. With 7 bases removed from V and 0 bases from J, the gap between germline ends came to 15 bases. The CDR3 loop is CAITGQHGMNTEAFF. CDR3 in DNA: TGTGCCATCACCGGACAGCACGGGATGAACACTGAAGCTTTCTTT.

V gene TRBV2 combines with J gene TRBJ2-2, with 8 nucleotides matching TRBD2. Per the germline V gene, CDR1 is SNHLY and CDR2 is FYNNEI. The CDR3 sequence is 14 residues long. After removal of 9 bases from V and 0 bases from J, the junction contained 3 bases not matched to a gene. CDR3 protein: CARALAANTGELFF. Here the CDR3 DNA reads TGTGCCAGGGCACTAGCGGCGAACACCGGGGAGCTGTTTTTT.

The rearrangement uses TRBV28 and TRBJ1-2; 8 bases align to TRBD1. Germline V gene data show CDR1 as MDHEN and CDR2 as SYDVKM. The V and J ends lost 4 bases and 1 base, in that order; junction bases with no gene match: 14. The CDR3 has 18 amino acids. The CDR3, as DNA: TGTGCCAGCAGTTCCGATGAACAGGGGGTGGTAGTTAACTATGGCTACACCTTC. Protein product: CASSSDEQGVVVNYGYTF.

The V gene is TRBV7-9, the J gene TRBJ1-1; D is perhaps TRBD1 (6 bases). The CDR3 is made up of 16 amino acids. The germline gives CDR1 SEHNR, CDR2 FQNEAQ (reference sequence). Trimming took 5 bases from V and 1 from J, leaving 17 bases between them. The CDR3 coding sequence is TGTGCCAGCAGCCAGAAGGCAGGGGCCACGAACACTGAAGCTTTCTTT. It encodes CASSQKAGATNTEAFF. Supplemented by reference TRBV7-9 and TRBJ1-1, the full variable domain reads DTGVSQNPRHKITKRGQNVTFRCDPISEHNRLYWYRQTLGQGPEFLTYFQNEAQLEKSRLLSDRFSAERPKGSFSTLEIQRTEQGDSAMYLCASSQKAGATNTEAFFGQGTRLTVV.